This entry lists 15 T cell receptor beta chains sequenced from one sample in a study of T cell repertoires and HLA-DP antigens. Their target antigens are unknown. Clones were read by immunoSEQ multiplex PCR, and TCRdb kept only the in-frame ones, dropping some. The sample lists approximately 100,000 clones, about 89% occurring once. Input material: CD4+ T cells from PBMCs. These receptors originate from a man over 45 in good health and CMV-seronegative.

This clone has only a few counts. The chain links TRBV28 to TRBJ2-7, with D unclear. Trimming pared 6 bases from V and 0 bases from J, leaving 15 bases between. Germline loops: CDR1 MDHEN, CDR2 SYDVKM. The CDR3 totals 15 residues. CDR3 residues: CASSPFGVSSYEQYF. CDR3 in DNA: TGTGCCAGCAGCCCCTTTGGCGTCAGCTCCTACGAGCAGTACTTC.

The V call is TRBV18, the J call TRBJ2-1; D is uncertain. The V end was cut by 8 bases, the J end by 0 bases, with 14 bases between. Looked up from germline, CDR1 is KGHSH and CDR2 is LQKENI. This CDR3 comprises 15 residues. As DNA, the CDR3 is TGTGCCAGCACTTTAAGGACGGTCTCCTACAATGAGCAGTTCTTC. Amino acids: CASTLRTVSYNEQFF.

The V call is TRBV12-5, the J call TRBJ1-1, with a weak D call TRBD1 (5 bases). Germline values: CDR1 LGHNT, CDR2 FRNRAP. V shed 9 bases and J shed 0 bases, with 11 bases lying between them. The CDR3 is made up of 13 amino acids. The CDR3 loop is CASSGGLNTEAFF. DNA for the CDR3: TGTGCTAGCTCCGGGGGTTTGAACACTGAAGCTTTCTTT.

The CDR3 loop is CAWSGERLGVAFF. The CDR3, as DNA: TGTGCCTGGAGTGGGGAGAGGTTGGGGGTGGCTTTCTTT. The chain links TRBV30 to TRBJ1-1; tentatively, D is TRBD1 (5 bases). CDR1 and CDR2 from the germline V gene are GTSNPN and SVGIG (reference sequence). V was clipped by 1 base and J by 11 bases, with 17 bases between them. The CDR3 contains 13 residues.

This clone was observed a handful of times. The chain uses TRBV4-2 and TRBJ1-5; D unresolved. The CDR3 extends over 16 amino acids. V lost 5 bases and J lost 8, with 22 bases in between. CDR1 LGHNA and CDR2 YNFKEQ come from the germline V gene. Here the CDR3 DNA reads TGTGCCAGCAGCTCAGACGCAGGCCTTGGGGTGGAGCCCCAGCATTTT. Translation: CASSSDAGLGVEPQHF.

This clone was detected ten times or more. V usage is TRBV20-1 and J usage is TRBJ2-3; D gene ambiguous. Per germline, CDR1 DFQATT and CDR2 SNEGSKA (reference sequence). V lost 6 bases and J lost 3, with 7 bases in between. The CDR3 has 11 amino acids. In DNA, the CDR3 is TGCAGTGCCGCCCTGACAGATACGCAGTATTTT. Translated: CSAALTDTQYF.

The V call is TRBV9, the J call TRBJ1-6; D is perhaps TRBD1 (5 bases). CDR3 length: 14 residues. Trimming removed 3 bases from V and 4 bases from J, with 8 bases in between. Germline V gene lookup returns CDR1 SGDLS and CDR2 YYNGEE. CDR3 amino acids: CASSAGQYNSPLHF. In nucleotides, the CDR3 is TGTGCCAGCAGCGCCGGACAATATAATTCACCCCTCCACTTT. Complete variable domain (other parts from reference TRBV9 and TRBJ1-6): DSGVTQTPKHLITATGQRVTLRCSPRSGDLSVYWYQQSLDQGLQFLIQYYNGEERAKGNILERFSAQQFPDLHSELNLSSLELGDSALYFCASSAGQYNSPLHFGNGTRLTVT.

This clone was detected only a few times. The chain combines TRBV28 with TRBJ1-2; 12 bases are a match to TRBD1. Unmatched junction bases numbered 12, after V lost 4 bases and J lost 6 bases. Germline CDR1 MDHEN, CDR2 SYDVKM. The CDR3 sequence is 17 residues long. CDR3 sequence (DNA): TGTGCCAGCAGTTATGTCGGTCTGGGACAGGGGGCGGATGGCTACACCTTC. Translated: CASSYVGLGQGADGYTF.

The V and J genes are TRBV9 and TRBJ1-2; no firm D call. V was pared by 3 bases and J by 1 base, with 7 bases between. Per the germline V gene, CDR1 is SGDLS and CDR2 is YYNGEE. There are 13 residues in the CDR3. The CDR3 DNA reads as TGTGCCAGCAGCGCGGCCCATAACTATGGCTACACCTTC. This encodes CASSAAHNYGYTF.

This clone was counted once. The V call is TRBV7-9, the J call TRBJ1-4; TRBD1 matches 11 bases. The CDR3 has 18 residues. Per the germline V gene, CDR1 is SEHNR and CDR2 is FQNEAQ (reference sequence). The ends lost 5 bases at V and 6 bases at J; junction bases unmatched: 14. CDR3 loop: CASSPLRDRGTVYEKLFF. In DNA, the CDR3 is TGTGCCAGCAGCCCGCTCCGGGACAGGGGGACGGTTTATGAAAAACTGTTTTTT.

This clone was observed once. V gene TRBV5-8 combines with J gene TRBJ1-2; 7 nucleotides align to TRBD1. The CDR3 length is 15 residues. Trimming took 0 bases from V and 4 from J; bases not matched to a gene: 6. The germline gives CDR1 SGHTS, CDR2 YDEGEE. The CDR3 region has the DNA TGTGCCAGCAGCTTGGTCGGACAGGCGCCCTATGGCTACACCTTC. Its protein is CASSLVGQAPYGYTF.

The CDR3 sequence is CSVEVLGRPPEAFF. CDR3 coding DNA: TGCAGCGTTGAAGTTCTTGGTCGGCCCCCTGAAGCTTTCTTT. The chain recombines TRBV29-1 with TRBJ1-1; the D is unclear. CDR1 is SQVTM, CDR2 ANQGSEA, per germline. CDR3 length equals 14 residues. The V gene lost 1 base and the J gene lost 6 bases, with 15 bases spanning the gap.

Details on this clone: The same CDR3 can be traced to other DNA sequences in this sample. The J gene is TRBJ2-3, the V gene TRBV7-2; 10 nucleotides line up with TRBD2. V gave up 6 bases and J gave up 0 bases; unmatched junction bases: 6. The germline CDR1 and CDR2 sequences are SGHTA and FQGNSA. The CDR3 has 16 amino acids. Written as DNA, the CDR3 is TGTGCCAGCAGTCCTAGCGGGGGTGCTAGCACAGATACGCAGTATTTT. Translating gives CASSPSGGASTDTQYF.

This chain joins TRBV5-1 and TRBJ2-5, with TRBD1 matching 8 bases. V shed 1 base, J shed 1 base, and the junction held 0 bases outside the gene matches. Germline V gives CDR1 SGHRS, CDR2 YFSETQ. This CDR3 is built from 14 residues. This CDR3 is CASSLQGAQETQYF. The CDR3 region has the DNA TGCGCCAGCAGCTTGCAGGGGGCCCAAGAGACCCAGTACTTC. Full variable domain (rest looked up from reference TRBV5-1 and TRBJ2-5): KAGVTQTPRYLIKTRGQQVTLSCSPISGHRSVSWYQQTPGQGLQFLFEYFSETQRNKGNFPGRFSGRQFSNSRSEMNVSTLELGDSALYLCASSLQGAQETQYFGPGTRLLVL.

This clone has just one count. The chain carries TRBV28 and TRBJ1-5, with D perhaps matching TRBD1 (5 bases). The ends were cut back, 11 bases at V and 4 bases at J, with 21 bases in the middle. CDR1 and CDR2 from the germline V gene are MDHEN and SYDVKM. CDR3 size: 15 residues. The CDR3 spells CASNPRGKVNQPQHF. The CDR3 DNA is TGTGCCTCGAATCCCCGGGGGAAAGTAAATCAGCCCCAGCATTTT.